Listed below are T cell receptor beta chains from one sample, sequenced in a study of spatial heterogeneity in lung cancer. TCRdb itself ran the 5' RACE reads through MiXCR, one entry per CDR3 protein. The repertoire has nearly 95,000 distinct CDR3 sequences, approximately 20% of them found once; the top ten carry around a fifth. The specimen was PBMCs, collected at follow-up. The origin of the receptors is a male donor with early-stage non-small cell lung cancer. Both conserved end residues are part of each CDR3. Fields, in order: V gene, clone size, CDR3 length, CDR3 protein. Size values are once, few and many counts, or a class for expanded clones, and some rows have none.

TRBV20-1,NA,12,CSARADWYEQFF
TRBV12-3/TRBV12-4,few,15,CASRQQGALNQPQHF
TRBV20-1,NA,14,CSAALAGPTGELFF
TRBV20-1,few,14,CSARRPSGKYEQYF
TRBV30,NA,13,CAWSPDMVETQYF
TRBV6-5,NA,16,CASSYSTWNPEETQYF
TRBV10-1,few,15,CASSDRGPLNQPQHF
TRBV5-6,NA,13,CASSQKGGSGYTF
TRBV12-3/TRBV12-4,NA,15,CASSRDSSLVQPQHF
TRBV4-1,NA,15,CASSRAGSSYNEQFF
TRBV2,NA,16,CASSLSTNSGANVLTF
TRBV9,many,14,CASSVGTSRETQYF
TRBV12-5,many,16,CASGLVAGSGSYEQYF
TRBV2,NA,14,CASSLNRNTDTQYF
TRBV7-6,few,14,CASSWTGSTGELFF
TRBV6-6,NA,13,CASSSDRRNEQFF
TRBV6-2/TRBV6-3,NA,15,CASSEGGTGNEKLFF
TRBV20-1,few,14,CSAEGQSGVGEQYF
TRBV6-1,few,15,CASSGLDRGLTEAFF
TRBV7-9,NA,14,CASSPGASTDTQYF
TRBV29-1,many,15,CSVETYRTSGNTIYF
TRBV20-1,few,14,CSAPVAGREETQYF
TRBV4-3,NA,15,CASSQEERGEDTQYF
TRBV20-1,NA,13,CSAGTSGRNEQFF
TRBV6-4,few,15,CASSVSGNHMDTQYF
TRBV20-1,NA,15,CSARDRGGRSSPLHF
TRBV20-1,few,11,CSAFLQGTAFF
TRBV12-3/TRBV12-4,NA,15,CASRPSGGSNQPQHF
TRBV12-3/TRBV12-4,NA,13,CASRGVGVRELFF
TRBV6-5,NA,15,CASRPSHSSYNEQFF
TRBV5-4,NA,15,CASSSTGGLYNEQFF
TRBV9,few,13,CASSAGGASTQYF
TRBV5-1,NA,13,CASSLSTGGGYTF
TRBV11-2,few,13,CASSLVGWDEQFF
TRBV7-3,NA,13,CASSSGTNTEAFF
TRBV12-3/TRBV12-4,NA,14,CASSAGQSIAEQFF
TRBV15,NA,14,CATSFGSVGNTIYF
TRBV3-1,NA,15,CASSQIRGAGNTIYF
TRBV19,few,11,CASSLQGFQYF
TRBV3-1,NA,13,CASTLTGTDTQYF
TRBV5-1,few,14,CASRFNGQLPEAFF
TRBV18,few,14,CASSLDSQRSPLHF
TRBV29-1,NA,12,CSVRTSGYEQYF
TRBV11-2,few,12,CARNPDTEKLFF
TRBV7-2,NA,13,CASTSPHRDTQYF
TRBV7-2,NA,17,CASTSIAGTTNTGELFF
TRBV20-1,NA,17,CSARGNRVRGSNEKLFF
TRBV7-8,NA,15,CASSLEGGTNYGYTF
TRBV9,NA,13,CASSVRGTDTQYF
TRBV6-5,NA,13,CASSYDPDNPLHF
TRBV3-1,NA,13,CASSQDGASEAFF
TRBV20-1,NA,14,CSAARGKRNTEAFF
TRBV15,NA,12,CATSNTGTEAFF
TRBV14,NA,15,CASSLTGSGYNEQFF
TRBV15,NA,13,CATSRVGRDEQFF
TRBV19,NA,16,CASSIGTSGSADTQYF
TRBV4-1,many,15,CASSQALGGIYEQYF
TRBV4-2,many,19,CASSQEKQRGTHSNQPQHF
TRBV5-5,few,15,CASSYEGTVNYGYTF
TRBV25-1,few,17,CASSAPSDPESRNEQFF